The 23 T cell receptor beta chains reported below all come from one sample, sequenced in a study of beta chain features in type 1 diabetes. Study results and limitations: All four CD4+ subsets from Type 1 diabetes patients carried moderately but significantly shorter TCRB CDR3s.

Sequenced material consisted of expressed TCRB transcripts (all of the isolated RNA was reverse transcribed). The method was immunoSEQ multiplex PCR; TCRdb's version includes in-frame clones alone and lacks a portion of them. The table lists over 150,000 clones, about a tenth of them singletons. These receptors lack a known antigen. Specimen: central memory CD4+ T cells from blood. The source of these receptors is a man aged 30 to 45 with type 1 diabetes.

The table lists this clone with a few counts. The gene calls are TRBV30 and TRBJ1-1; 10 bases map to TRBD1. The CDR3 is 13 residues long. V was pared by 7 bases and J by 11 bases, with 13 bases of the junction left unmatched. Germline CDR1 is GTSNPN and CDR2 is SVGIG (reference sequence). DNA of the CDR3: TGTGCCTCCTCCCGGGACAGGGGTATTGAGGCTTTCTTT. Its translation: CASSRDRGIEAFF. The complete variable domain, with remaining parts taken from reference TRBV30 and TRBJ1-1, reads SQTIHQWPATLVQPVGSPLSLECTVEGTSNPNLYWYRQAAGRGLQLLFYSVGIGQISSEVPQNLSASRPQDRQFILSSKKLLLSDSGFYLCASSRDRGIEAFFGQGTRLTVV.

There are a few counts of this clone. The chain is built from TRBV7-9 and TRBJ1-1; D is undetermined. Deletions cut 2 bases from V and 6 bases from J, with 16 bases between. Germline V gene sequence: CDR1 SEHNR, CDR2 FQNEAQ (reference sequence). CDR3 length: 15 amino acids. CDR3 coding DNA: TGTGCCAGCAGCTTAATGGCAGTCGCGGACTCTGAAGCTTTCTTT. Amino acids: CASSLMAVADSEAFF.

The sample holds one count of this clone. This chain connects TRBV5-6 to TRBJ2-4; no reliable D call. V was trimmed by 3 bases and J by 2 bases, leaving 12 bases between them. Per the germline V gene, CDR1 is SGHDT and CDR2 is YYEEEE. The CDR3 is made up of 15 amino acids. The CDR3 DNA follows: TGTGCCAGCAGCTCCGTTACTGCGCCCAAAAACATTCAGTACTTC. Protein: CASSSVTAPKNIQYF.

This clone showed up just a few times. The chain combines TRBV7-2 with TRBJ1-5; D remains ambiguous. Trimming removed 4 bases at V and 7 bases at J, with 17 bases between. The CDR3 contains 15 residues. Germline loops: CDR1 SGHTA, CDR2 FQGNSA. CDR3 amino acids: CASSYSPRLMQPQHF. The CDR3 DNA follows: TGTGCCAGCAGCTACTCACCCCGTCTGATGCAGCCCCAGCATTTT.

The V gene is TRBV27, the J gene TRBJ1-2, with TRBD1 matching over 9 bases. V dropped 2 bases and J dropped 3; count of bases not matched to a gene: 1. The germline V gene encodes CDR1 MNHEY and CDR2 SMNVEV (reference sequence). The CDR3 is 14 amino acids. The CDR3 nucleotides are TGTGCCAGCAGTTTAAGGACAGGGGACTATGGCTACACCTTC. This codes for CASSLRTGDYGYTF.

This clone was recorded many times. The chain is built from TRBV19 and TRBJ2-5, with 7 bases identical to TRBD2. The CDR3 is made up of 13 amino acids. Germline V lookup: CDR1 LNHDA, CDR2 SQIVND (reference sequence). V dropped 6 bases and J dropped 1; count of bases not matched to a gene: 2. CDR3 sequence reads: CASRSGTQETQYF. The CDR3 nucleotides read TGTGCCAGTAGAAGCGGGACCCAAGAGACCCAGTACTTC.

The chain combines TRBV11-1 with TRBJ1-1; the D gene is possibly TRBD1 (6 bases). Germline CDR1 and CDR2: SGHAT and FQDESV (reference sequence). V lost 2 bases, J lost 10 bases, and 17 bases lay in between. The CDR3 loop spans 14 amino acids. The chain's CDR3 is CASSLKRRGEVAFF. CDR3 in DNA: TGTGCCAGCAGCTTAAAGCGCAGGGGAGAAGTAGCTTTCTTT. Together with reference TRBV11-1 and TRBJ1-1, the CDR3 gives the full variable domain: EAEVAQSPRYKITEKSQAVAFWCDPISGHATLYWYRQILGQGPELLVQFQDESVVDDSQLPKDRFSAERLKGVDSTLKIQPAELGDSAMYLCASSLKRRGEVAFFGQGTRLTVV.

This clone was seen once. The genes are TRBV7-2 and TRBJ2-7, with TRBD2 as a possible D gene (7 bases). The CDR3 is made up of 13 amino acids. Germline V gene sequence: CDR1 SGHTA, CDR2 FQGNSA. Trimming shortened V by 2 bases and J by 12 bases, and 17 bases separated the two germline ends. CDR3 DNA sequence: TGTGCCAGCAGCTTAAACTGGGGGGGGCTTTGGTACTTC. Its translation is CASSLNWGGLWYF.

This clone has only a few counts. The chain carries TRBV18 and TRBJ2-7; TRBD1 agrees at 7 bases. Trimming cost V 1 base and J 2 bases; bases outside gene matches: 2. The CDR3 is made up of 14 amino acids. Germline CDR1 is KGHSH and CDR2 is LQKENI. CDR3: CASSPRQGAYEQYF. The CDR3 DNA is TGTGCCAGCTCACCACGACAGGGAGCCTACGAGCAGTACTTC.

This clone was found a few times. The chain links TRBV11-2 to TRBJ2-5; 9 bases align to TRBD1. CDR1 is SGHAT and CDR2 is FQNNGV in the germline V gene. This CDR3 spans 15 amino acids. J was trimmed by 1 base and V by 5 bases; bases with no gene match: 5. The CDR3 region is CASSGMGQGQETQYF. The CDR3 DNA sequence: TGTGCCAGCAGCGGAATGGGACAGGGCCAAGAGACCCAGTACTTC.

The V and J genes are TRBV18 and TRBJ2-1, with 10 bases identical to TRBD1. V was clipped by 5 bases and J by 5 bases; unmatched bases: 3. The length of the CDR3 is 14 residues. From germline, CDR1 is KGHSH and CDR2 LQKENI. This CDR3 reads CASSSGTGDNEQFF. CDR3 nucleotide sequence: TGTGCCAGCTCATCCGGGACAGGGGACAATGAGCAGTTCTTC.

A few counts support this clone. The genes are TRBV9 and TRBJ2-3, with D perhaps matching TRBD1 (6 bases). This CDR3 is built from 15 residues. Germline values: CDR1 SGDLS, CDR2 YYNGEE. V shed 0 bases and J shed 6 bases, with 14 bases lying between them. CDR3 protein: CASSVEGTRGDTQYF. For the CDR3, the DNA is TGTGCCAGCAGCGTAGAGGGGACACGTGGGGATACGCAGTATTTT.

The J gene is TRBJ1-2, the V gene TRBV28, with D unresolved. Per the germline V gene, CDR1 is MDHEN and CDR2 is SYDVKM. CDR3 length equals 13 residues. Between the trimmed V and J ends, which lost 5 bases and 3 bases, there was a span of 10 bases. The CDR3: CASSPAADYGYTF. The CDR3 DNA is TGTGCCAGCAGTCCGGCGGCCGACTATGGCTACACCTTC.

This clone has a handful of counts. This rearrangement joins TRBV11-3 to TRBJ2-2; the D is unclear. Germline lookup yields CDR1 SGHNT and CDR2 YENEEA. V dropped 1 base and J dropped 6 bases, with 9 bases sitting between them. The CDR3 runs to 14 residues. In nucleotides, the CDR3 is TGTGCCAGCAGCTTAGGCGGCAGACCCGGGGAGCTGTTTTTT. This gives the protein CASSLGGRPGELFF.

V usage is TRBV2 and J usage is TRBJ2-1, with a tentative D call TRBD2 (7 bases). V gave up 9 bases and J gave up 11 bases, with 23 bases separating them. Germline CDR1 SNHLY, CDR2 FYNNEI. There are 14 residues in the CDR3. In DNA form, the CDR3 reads TGTGCCAGTTCCCGGACTAGTCTCGGGGGGCAGCAGTTCTTC. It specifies CASSRTSLGGQQFF. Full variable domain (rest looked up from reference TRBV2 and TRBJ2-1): EPEVTQTPSHQVTQMGQEVILRCVPISNHLYFYWYRQILGQKVEFLVSFYNNEISEKSEIFDDQFSVERPDGSNFTLKIRSTKLEDSAMYFCASSRTSLGGQQFFGPGTRLTVL.

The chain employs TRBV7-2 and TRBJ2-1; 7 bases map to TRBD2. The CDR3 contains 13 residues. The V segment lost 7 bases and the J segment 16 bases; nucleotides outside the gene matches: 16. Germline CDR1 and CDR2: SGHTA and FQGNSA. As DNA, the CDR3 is TGTGCCAGCAACCTCGGGGGAGGACTAGATGGTTTCTTC. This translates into CASNLGGGLDGFF.

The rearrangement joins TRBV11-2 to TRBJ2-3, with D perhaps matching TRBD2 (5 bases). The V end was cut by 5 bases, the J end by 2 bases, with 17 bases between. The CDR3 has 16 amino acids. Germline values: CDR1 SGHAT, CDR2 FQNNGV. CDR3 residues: CASSDRGSVNTDTQYF. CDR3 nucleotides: TGTGCCAGCAGCGATCGAGGGTCTGTCAACACAGATACGCAGTATTTT.

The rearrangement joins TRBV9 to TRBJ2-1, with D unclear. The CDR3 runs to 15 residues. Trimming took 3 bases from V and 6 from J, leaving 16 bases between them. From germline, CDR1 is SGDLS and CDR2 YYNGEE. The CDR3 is CASSESSAKLNEQFF. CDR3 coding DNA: TGTGCCAGCAGCGAGTCCAGCGCCAAACTCAATGAGCAGTTCTTC.

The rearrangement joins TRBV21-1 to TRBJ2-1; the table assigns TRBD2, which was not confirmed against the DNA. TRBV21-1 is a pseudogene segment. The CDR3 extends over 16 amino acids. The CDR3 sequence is CASSKDKRNSYNEQFF. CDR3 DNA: TGTGCCAGCAGCAAAGATAAGCGGAACTCCTACAATGAGCAGTTCTTC.

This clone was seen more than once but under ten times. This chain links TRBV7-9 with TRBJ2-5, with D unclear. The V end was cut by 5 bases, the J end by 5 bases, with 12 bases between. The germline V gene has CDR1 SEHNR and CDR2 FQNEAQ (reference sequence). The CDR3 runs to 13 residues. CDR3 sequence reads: CASSGRTGETQYF. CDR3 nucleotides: TGTGCCAGCAGCGGGCGAACTGGGGAGACCCAGTACTTC.

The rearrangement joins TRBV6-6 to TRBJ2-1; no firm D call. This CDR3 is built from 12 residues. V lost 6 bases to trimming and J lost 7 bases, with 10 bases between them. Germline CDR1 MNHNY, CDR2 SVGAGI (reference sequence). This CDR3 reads CASRQNANEQFF. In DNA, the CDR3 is TGTGCCAGCAGACAGAACGCAAATGAGCAGTTCTTC.

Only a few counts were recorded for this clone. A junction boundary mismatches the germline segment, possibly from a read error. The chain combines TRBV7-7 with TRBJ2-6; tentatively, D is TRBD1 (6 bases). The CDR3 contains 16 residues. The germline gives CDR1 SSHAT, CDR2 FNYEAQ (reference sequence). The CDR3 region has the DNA TGTGCTAGCAGCTTAGCCAGGGGTACCGGGGCCAACGTCCTGACTTTC. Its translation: CASSLARGTGANVLTF.

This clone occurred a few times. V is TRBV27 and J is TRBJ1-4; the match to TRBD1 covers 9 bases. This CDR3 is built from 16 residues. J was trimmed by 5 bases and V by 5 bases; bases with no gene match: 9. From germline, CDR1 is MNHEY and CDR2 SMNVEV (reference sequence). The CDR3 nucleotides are TGTGCCAGCAGTAGCAGGGGACAGGGACAGAATGAAAAACTGTTTTTT. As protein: CASSSRGQGQNEKLFF.